This entry lists 19 T cell receptor beta chains sequenced from one sample in a study of vaccination effects on CD4 cells after COVID-19. Expansion with viral peptide pools was applied to antigen-specific CD4+ T cells by the ViraFEST assay prior to sequencing. Following culture for about 11 days, CD4+ T cells were isolated. According to the study, vaccine recipients showed no prior SARS-CoV-2 infection and negative nucleocapsid antibodies. Assay: immunoSEQ multiplex PCR; the TCRdb copy retains only in-frame clones and omits some. The sample records about 52,000 clones, roughly 73% being singletons. Which antigens these TCRs recognize remains unknown. Sequencing was performed on CD4+ T cells from PBMCs cultured with HCoV-OC43 spike peptides, taken before COVID-19 vaccination. Described subset: HCoV-OC43 spike overlapping peptide pool stimulation. The receptors were gathered from a human donor who received a COVID-19 vaccine.

V and J are TRBV3-1 (or the pseudogene TRBV3-2) and TRBJ2-5; unclear D gene. The CDR3 is 13 residues long. CDR1 is LGHDT, CDR2 YNNKEL, per germline (reference sequence). The V end was cut by 4 bases, the J end by 0 bases, with 6 bases between. CDR3 region: CASSLGYQETQYF. The CDR3 DNA sequence: TGTGCCAGCAGCCTAGGGTACCAAGAGACCCAGTACTTC.

V usage is TRBV5-5 and J usage is TRBJ1-1; TRBD1 might be the D (6 bases). CDR3 length: 15 amino acids. Looked up from germline, CDR1 is SGHKS and CDR2 is YYEKEE (reference sequence). Trimming removed 0 bases from V and 5 bases from J, with 14 bases in between. CDR3 coding DNA: TGTGCCAGCAGCTTGGGTCCGGGGGCAGGGACTGAAGCTTTCTTT. Residues: CASSLGPGAGTEAFF.

The genes are TRBV6-6 and TRBJ1-5; no definite D call. The length of the CDR3 is 13 residues. The V gene lost 7 bases and the J gene lost 4 bases, with 11 bases spanning the gap. The germline V gene encodes CDR1 MNHNY and CDR2 SVGAGI (reference sequence). The CDR3, as DNA: TGTGCCAGCACCTTAACAGAGAATCAGCCCCAGCATTTT. Translating gives CASTLTENQPQHF.

In its sample, this clone was seen a few times. The chain has TRBV5-1 and TRBJ1-2; D gene ambiguous. The germline V gene has CDR1 SGHRS and CDR2 YFSETQ. V lost 0 bases and J lost 4, with 7 bases in between. The CDR3 is made up of 13 amino acids. DNA for the CDR3: TGCGCCAGCAGCTTGGATGTCACCTATGGCTACACCTTC. It codes for CASSLDVTYGYTF.

The V and J genes are TRBV9 and TRBJ2-4; tentatively, D is TRBD1 or TRBD2 (7 bases each). The CDR3 has 19 residues. V lost 0 bases to trimming and J lost 3 bases, with 22 bases between them. The germline V gene has CDR1 SGDLS and CDR2 YYNGEE. The CDR3 region is CASSVDGRERGTDKNIQYF. The CDR3 DNA is TGTGCCAGCAGCGTAGATGGGAGGGAAAGGGGGACAGACAAAAACATTCAGTACTTC.

The chain employs TRBV25-1 and TRBJ2-3, with TRBD2 identical over 11 bases. This CDR3 region has 16 residues. V trimming: 4 bases; J trimming: 4 bases; junction bases outside the gene matches: 7. CDR1 is MGHDK, CDR2 SYGVNS, per germline. The CDR3 DNA reads as TGTGCCAGCAGTGTAGTGACTAGCGGGGCCCCAGATACGCAGTATTTT. Protein product: CASSVVTSGAPDTQYF.

The chain recombines TRBV6-1 with TRBJ2-1; tentatively, D is TRBD2 (5 bases). The germline gives CDR1 MNHNS, CDR2 SASEGT. Trimming pared 1 base from V and 7 bases from J, leaving 8 bases between. The CDR3 has 13 residues. CDR3 sequence: CASSEVGGNEQFF. CDR3 sequence (DNA): TGTGCCAGCAGTGAAGTTGGCGGGAATGAGCAGTTCTTC.

The chain couples TRBV6-5 to TRBJ2-1; D possibly corresponds to TRBD2 (7 bases). CDR3 size: 16 residues. V was clipped by 1 base and J by 2 bases, with 12 bases between them. Germline loops: CDR1 MNHEY, CDR2 SVGAGI. The CDR3 protein is CASSYWAGATYNEQFF. The CDR3 coding sequence is TGTGCCAGCAGTTACTGGGCGGGGGCAACCTACAATGAGCAGTTCTTC.

The CDR3 DNA sequence: TGTGCCAGCAGTGAACGACAGGTTGTTGGCTATGGCTACACCTTC. Translated: CASSERQVVGYGYTF. The chain carries TRBV2 and TRBJ1-2; a possible D gene is TRBD1 (6 bases). Trimming cost V 2 bases and J 4 bases, with 14 bases left between them. CDR1 and CDR2 (germline): SNHLY, FYNNEI. The CDR3 covers 15 residues.

The chain employs TRBV19 and TRBJ1-5, with a possible D match to TRBD1 (6 bases). Trimming took off 3 bases at V and 1 base at J, with 16 bases between the two ends. The germline V gene encodes CDR1 LNHDA and CDR2 SQIVND (reference sequence). This CDR3 region has 17 residues. DNA for the CDR3: TGTGCCAGTAGTATGGCCAGGGGCAGTAGGAGCAATCAGCCCCAGCATTTT. Its protein product is CASSMARGSRSNQPQHF.

The rearrangement uses TRBV4-3 and TRBJ1-2; D is perhaps TRBD1 (6 bases). Germline-derived CDR1 and CDR2 are LGHNA and YSLEER. V lost 2 bases and J 0 bases, leaving 10 bases between the germline ends. CDR3 length: 15 amino acids. The DNA for the CDR3 is TGCGCCAGCAGCCAAATACAGGGAACTAACTATGGCTACACCTTC. This encodes CASSQIQGTNYGYTF.

The chain employs TRBV25-1 and TRBJ2-2; no reliable D call. This CDR3 is built from 15 residues. V was trimmed by 1 base and J by 3 bases, leaving 9 bases between them. The germline V gene encodes CDR1 MGHDK and CDR2 SYGVNS. The CDR3 nucleotides read TGTGCCAGCAGTGAATTTGACTCCTACACCGGGGAGCTGTTTTTT. The encoded protein is CASSEFDSYTGELFF.

This clone came up a few times. The rearrangement uses TRBV28 and TRBJ1-3; 11 bases map to TRBD1. Looked up from germline, CDR1 is MDHEN and CDR2 is SYDVKM. The CDR3 has 20 amino acids. Trimming at V came to 2 bases and at J to 0 bases, leaving 12 bases not matched to a gene. CDR3: CASSLGSGQGAQHSGNTIYF. Here the CDR3 DNA reads TGTGCCAGCAGTTTAGGGTCCGGACAGGGGGCCCAACACTCTGGAAACACCATATATTTT.

This chain joins TRBV24-1 and TRBJ2-2; 9 nucleotides line up with TRBD1. V shed 4 bases and J 6 bases; nucleotides not matched to a gene: 5. Germline CDR1 and CDR2: KGHDR and SFDVKD. This CDR3 has 15 amino acids. The CDR3 DNA sequence: TGTGCCACCAGTGACTCCAGACAGGGGGCCGGGGAGCTGTTTTTT. Encoded protein: CATSDSRQGAGELFF.

The V gene is TRBV7-8, the J gene TRBJ2-5; D gene unclear. Deletions cut 0 bases from V and 2 bases from J, with 10 bases between. Germline values: CDR1 SGHVS, CDR2 FQNEAQ. There are 15 residues in the CDR3. CDR3 loop: CASSLAAGPQETQYF. CDR3 coding DNA: TGTGCCAGCAGCTTAGCGGCAGGTCCTCAAGAGACCCAGTACTTC.

This clone has a handful of counts. The rearrangement joins TRBV6-4 to TRBJ1-2; no definite D call. Trimming left V 8 bases short and J 3 bases short, with 19 bases between. This CDR3 contains 15 residues. CDR1 is MRHNA, CDR2 SNTAGT, per germline. The CDR3: CASRRRGGVDYGYTF. DNA for the CDR3: TGTGCCAGCCGACGACGGGGTGGTGTCGACTATGGCTACACCTTC.

This clone was recorded once. The gene calls are TRBV4-2 and TRBJ2-3, with a tentative D call TRBD1 (6 bases). Germline loops: CDR1 LGHNA, CDR2 YNFKEQ. Trimming stripped 4 bases from V and 3 bases from J, with 17 bases between. This CDR3 has 16 residues. Here the CDR3 reads CASSPANEDSTDTQYF. The CDR3 coding sequence is TGTGCCAGCAGCCCGGCTAATGAGGACAGTACAGATACGCAGTATTTT.

The genes are TRBV28 and TRBJ1-2; D possibly corresponds to TRBD1 (5 bases). The germline CDR1 and CDR2 sequences are MDHEN and SYDVKM. The CDR3 length is 10 residues. Trimming removed 6 bases at V and 11 bases at J, with 10 bases between. DNA for the CDR3: TGTGCCAGCAGCCAGGGCATTTACACCTTC. This gives the protein CASSQGIYTF.

This clone came up a few times. CDR3 region: CASSEGAGGYTF. The CDR3 DNA is TGTGCCAGCAGTGAGGGGGCGGGGGGCTACACCTTC. The V and J genes are TRBV6-1 and TRBJ1-2; TRBD1 might be the D (6 bases). The CDR3 has 12 residues. Germline values: CDR1 MNHNS, CDR2 SASEGT. Trimming cost V 3 bases and J 8 bases, with 10 bases left between them.